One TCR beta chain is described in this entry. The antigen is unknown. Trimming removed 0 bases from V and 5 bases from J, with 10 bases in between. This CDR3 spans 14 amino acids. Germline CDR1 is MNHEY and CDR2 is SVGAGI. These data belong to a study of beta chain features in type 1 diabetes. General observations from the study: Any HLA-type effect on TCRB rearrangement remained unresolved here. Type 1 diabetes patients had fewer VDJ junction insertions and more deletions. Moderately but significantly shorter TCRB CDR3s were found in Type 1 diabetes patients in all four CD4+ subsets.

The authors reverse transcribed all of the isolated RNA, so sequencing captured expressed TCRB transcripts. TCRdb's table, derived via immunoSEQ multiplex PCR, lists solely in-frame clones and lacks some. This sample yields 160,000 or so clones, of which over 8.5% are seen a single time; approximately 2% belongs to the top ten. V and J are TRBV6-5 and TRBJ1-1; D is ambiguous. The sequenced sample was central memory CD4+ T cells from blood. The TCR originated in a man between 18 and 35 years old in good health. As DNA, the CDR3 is TGTGCCAGCAGTTACTCGCTGGGCCTGACTGAAGCTTTCTTT. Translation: CASSYSLGLTEAFF.